Each of the 24 T cell receptor beta chains below was sequenced from the same sample in a study of T cell responses to AZD1222 COVID-19 vaccine. Profiling relied on immunoSEQ multiplex PCR, and the TCRdb table lists in-frame clones only, not all of them. The table lists over 100,000 clones, approximately 88% of them singletons. Sample: peripheral blood, taken on day 0 of AZD1222 vaccination. Receptor source: an adult in good health.

The chain is built from TRBV6-6 and TRBJ1-2; D perhaps matches TRBD1 (5 bases). CDR1 MNHNY and CDR2 SVGAGI come from the germline V gene (reference sequence). The CDR3 is made up of 16 amino acids. Trimming pared 7 bases from V and 7 bases from J, leaving 25 bases between. The CDR3 nucleotides read TGTGCCAGCACCAGACCTGGGGACCCGAGGGTTTCTGGCTACACCTTC. It translates to CASTRPGDPRVSGYTF.

The chain recombines TRBV28 with TRBJ1-1; D is unclear. The length of the CDR3 is 14 residues. Germline V lookup: CDR1 MDHEN, CDR2 SYDVKM. V dropped 5 bases and J dropped 9 bases, with 19 bases sitting between them. In DNA form, the CDR3 reads TGTGCCAGCAGTCCCCTAGGTCCCGGGAGAAAAGCTTTCTTT. Its protein product is CASSPLGPGRKAFF.

This chain connects TRBV28 to TRBJ1-2, with 7 bases aligning to TRBD1. J lost 5 bases, V lost 2 bases, and 5 bases had no gene match. This CDR3 contains 14 residues. Germline CDR1 and CDR2: MDHEN and SYDVKM. The CDR3, as DNA: TGTGCCAGCAGTTTAGGGGACAGACCGTATGGCTACACCTTC. As protein: CASSLGDRPYGYTF.

This clone appeared once. This CDR3 is CASSIRTGGDYGYTF. The CDR3 DNA sequence: TGTGCCAGCAGCATACGGACAGGGGGCGACTATGGCTACACCTTC. The chain carries TRBV7-2 and TRBJ1-2, with 11 bases that match TRBD1. V was pared by 5 bases and J by 3 bases, with 5 bases of the junction left unmatched. Germline V lookup: CDR1 SGHTA, CDR2 FQGNSA. This CDR3 has 15 amino acids.

The rearrangement links TRBV5-4 to TRBJ2-1, with D unclear. Per germline, CDR1 SGHNT and CDR2 YYREEE (reference sequence). This CDR3 contains 12 residues. V was cut by 2 bases and J by 9 bases, with 9 bases left in between. This chain's CDR3 is CASSFEPGEQFF. CDR3 in DNA: TGTGCCAGCAGCTTTGAACCGGGTGAGCAGTTCTTC.

The chain links TRBV21-1 to TRBJ1-5; the table's D call, TRBD1, has no DNA check behind it. TRBV21-1 is given as a pseudogene. The CDR3 is 14 residues long. The CDR3 sequence is CASSKFRVNQPQHF. CDR3 nucleotides: TGTGCCAGCAGCAAATTCAGGGTGAATCAGCCCCAGCATTTT.

The chain has TRBV7-9 and TRBJ2-3; TRBD1 might be the D (5 bases). CDR3 length: 17 residues. V lost 4 bases to trimming and J lost 0 bases, with 17 bases between them. Germline loops: CDR1 SEHNR, CDR2 FQNEAQ (reference sequence). This chain's CDR3 is CASSYLSQVESTDTQYF. The CDR3 coding sequence is TGTGCCAGCAGCTACCTTTCACAGGTAGAGAGCACAGATACGCAGTATTTT.

The CDR3 region has the DNA TGTGCCAGCAGCGTAGGACGGAATTACGAGCAGTACTTC. Translated, it gives CASSVGRNYEQYF. The V call is TRBV3-1 (or the pseudogene TRBV3-2), the J call TRBJ2-7; no definite D call. Germline V CDR1 and CDR2: LGHDT, YNNKEL (reference sequence). This CDR3 spans 13 amino acids. V lost 5 bases and J 4 bases, leaving 12 bases between the germline ends.

This chain uses TRBV19 with TRBJ1-2; 7 positions match TRBD1. This CDR3 region has 12 residues. V shed 8 bases and J 3 bases; nucleotides not matched to a gene: 3. The germline CDR1 and CDR2 sequences are LNHDA and SQIVND (reference sequence). Here the CDR3 reads CASSRGYYGYTF. The CDR3, as DNA: TGTGCCAGTTCCAGGGGGTACTATGGCTACACCTTC.

The chain joins TRBV9 to TRBJ2-7; D is undetermined. Germline V gene lookup returns CDR1 SGDLS and CDR2 YYNGEE. Trimming pared 4 bases from V and 1 base from J, leaving 6 bases between. The CDR3 totals 12 residues. This chain's CDR3 is CASSLISYEQYF. The DNA for the CDR3 is TGTGCCAGCAGCCTGATTTCCTACGAGCAGTACTTC.

The chain is built from TRBV24-1 and TRBJ2-3; possible D gene TRBD2, 5 bases. The V end was cut by 5 bases, the J end by 6 bases, with 8 bases between. Germline loops: CDR1 KGHDR, CDR2 SFDVKD. The CDR3 has 12 residues. The DNA of the CDR3 is TGTGCCACCAGTGCGGGCGGGGATACGCAGTATTTT. Translation gives CATSAGGDTQYF.

The chain carries TRBV11-3 and TRBJ2-7, with D possibly called TRBD1 or TRBD2 (5 bases each). The CDR3 spans 13 residues. Deletions cut 5 bases from V and 3 bases from J, with 11 bases between. The V gene's germline CDR1 is SGHNT and CDR2 YENEEA. The CDR3 is CASSIRDDYEQYF. Written as DNA, the CDR3 is TGTGCCAGCAGCATACGGGACGACTACGAGCAGTACTTC.

CDR3 region: CAQKARGNQPQHF. CDR3 DNA sequence: TGTGCCCAGAAAGCCCGGGGCAATCAGCCCCAGCATTTT. This sequence joins TRBV19 and TRBJ1-5; no firm D call. Germline V gene sequence: CDR1 LNHDA, CDR2 SQIVND (reference sequence). The CDR3 spans 13 residues. With 11 bases removed from V and 2 bases from J, the gap between germline ends came to 13 bases.

The CDR3 nucleotides are TGTGCCAGCAGTCCCCCCGGGACAGGGGTCCGACCCCTCCACTTT. Protein product: CASSPPGTGVRPLHF. The chain combines TRBV6-6 with TRBJ1-6, with 10 bases identical to TRBD1. Germline V CDR1 and CDR2: MNHNY, SVGAGI (reference sequence). CDR3 length: 15 amino acids. V lost 5 bases to trimming and J lost 12 bases; unmatched junction nucleotides: 10.

The J gene is TRBJ1-1, the V gene TRBV7-9; D not resolved. The CDR3 sequence is 12 residues long. V lost 3 bases to trimming and J lost 0 bases, with 2 bases between them. Per germline, CDR1 SEHNR and CDR2 FQNEAQ (reference sequence). CDR3 DNA: TGTGCCAGCAGCTTCGTGAACACTGAAGCTTTCTTT. Amino acid sequence: CASSFVNTEAFF.

This chain joins TRBV7-2 and TRBJ2-5; 8 bases are a match to TRBD1. The germline V gene encodes CDR1 SGHTA and CDR2 FQGNSA. The CDR3 covers 14 residues. V was clipped by 0 bases and J by 4 bases; unmatched bases: 1. CDR3: CASSLAGQGETQYF. The CDR3 DNA reads TGTGCCAGCAGCTTAGCCGGACAGGGAGAGACCCAGTACTTC.

The chain has TRBV6-5 and TRBJ1-5, with D maybe TRBD1 (5 bases). Per germline, CDR1 MNHEY and CDR2 SVGAGI. Deletions cut 6 bases from V and 4 bases from J, with 7 bases between. The CDR3 sequence is 12 residues long. The CDR3 region has the DNA TGTGCCAGCAGACAGGAGAATCAGCCCCAGCATTTT. Its translation: CASRQENQPQHF.

CDR3 loop: CASSFRQIPRGNYGYTF. Written as DNA, the CDR3 is TGTGCCAGCAGCTTCCGGCAGATACCCCGTGGAAACTATGGCTACACCTTC. V usage is TRBV7-2 and J usage is TRBJ1-2; D is unresolved. Germline loops: CDR1 SGHTA, CDR2 FQGNSA. CDR3 length: 17 residues. V lost 3 bases to trimming and J lost 2 bases, with 19 bases between them.

The chain links TRBV7-2 to TRBJ2-7, with D perhaps matching TRBD1 (5 bases). Germline-derived CDR1 and CDR2 are SGHTA and FQGNSA. CDR3 size: 15 residues. V was cut by 2 bases and J by 3 bases, with 14 bases left in between. The CDR3 sequence is CASSLRPGPNYEQYF. CDR3 DNA: TGTGCCAGCAGCTTAAGGCCAGGGCCCAACTACGAGCAGTACTTC.

This chain links TRBV5-1 with TRBJ1-6, with a possible D match to TRBD1 (6 bases). The germline gives CDR1 SGHRS, CDR2 YFSETQ. The CDR3 sequence is 15 residues long. Trimming took off 5 bases at V and 7 bases at J, with 16 bases between the two ends. The CDR3 bases are TGCGCCAGCAGTCCGTCGGGGGCGGGCAATTCACCCCTCCACTTT. This sequence encodes CASSPSGAGNSPLHF.

This rearrangement joins TRBV2 to TRBJ2-7, with 8 nucleotides matching TRBD1. The CDR3 is 15 amino acids. The germline gives CDR1 SNHLY, CDR2 FYNNEI. With 0 bases clipped from V and 3 bases from J, the junction kept 4 bases outside the gene matches. CDR3 in amino acids: CASSEAGTGDYEQYF. The CDR3 nucleotides are TGTGCCAGCAGTGAAGCGGGGACAGGTGACTACGAGCAGTACTTC. The whole variable domain, filled in from reference TRBV2 and TRBJ2-7, reads EPEVTQTPSHQVTQMGQEVILRCVPISNHLYFYWYRQILGQKVEFLVSFYNNEISEKSEIFDDQFSVERPDGSNFTLKIRSTKLEDSAMYFCASSEAGTGDYEQYFGPGTRLTVT.

This chain connects TRBV7-9 to TRBJ1-1; TRBD1 is a possible D gene (5 bases). Between the trimmed V and J ends, which lost 5 bases and 7 bases, there was a span of 11 bases. This CDR3 comprises 12 residues. CDR1 is SEHNR and CDR2 is FQNEAQ in the germline V gene (reference sequence). CDR3 sequence (DNA): TGTGCCAGCAGCCTAGTTCAGGGTGAAGCTTTCTTT. It specifies CASSLVQGEAFF.

The chain couples TRBV19 to TRBJ2-1, with 7 bases lining up with TRBD1. Germline V lookup: CDR1 LNHDA, CDR2 SQIVND (reference sequence). The CDR3 is 14 amino acids. V shed 1 base, J shed 9 bases, and the junction held 6 bases outside the gene matches. CDR3 DNA sequence: TGTGCCAGTAGTATAGGTACAGGGGTCCTTGAGCAGTTCTTC. It encodes CASSIGTGVLEQFF.

The chain joins TRBV24-1 to TRBJ2-7; D gene unclear. Trimming removed 2 bases at V and 2 bases at J, with 9 bases between. Germline V gives CDR1 KGHDR, CDR2 SFDVKD. CDR3 length equals 14 residues. CDR3 in DNA: TGTGCCACCAGTGATTCGCGGATGGCCTACGAGCAGTACTTC. Amino acids: CATSDSRMAYEQYF.